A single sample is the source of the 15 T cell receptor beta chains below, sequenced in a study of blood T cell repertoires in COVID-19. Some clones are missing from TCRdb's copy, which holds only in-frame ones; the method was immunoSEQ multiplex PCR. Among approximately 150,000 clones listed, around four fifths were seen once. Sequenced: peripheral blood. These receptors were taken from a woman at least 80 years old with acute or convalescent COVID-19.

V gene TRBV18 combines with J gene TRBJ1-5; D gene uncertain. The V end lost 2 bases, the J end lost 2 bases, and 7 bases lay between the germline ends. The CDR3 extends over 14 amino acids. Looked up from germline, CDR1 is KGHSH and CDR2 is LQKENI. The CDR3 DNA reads TGTGCCAGCTCACCAGTGCAGGGCAATCAGCCCCAGCATTTT. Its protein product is CASSPVQGNQPQHF.

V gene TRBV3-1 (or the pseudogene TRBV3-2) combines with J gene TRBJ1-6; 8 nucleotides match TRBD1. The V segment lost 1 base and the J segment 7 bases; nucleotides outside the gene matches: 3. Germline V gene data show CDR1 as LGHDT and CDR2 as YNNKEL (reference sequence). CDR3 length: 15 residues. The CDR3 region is CASSQVTGENSPLHF. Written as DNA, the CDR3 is TGTGCCAGCAGCCAAGTGACAGGGGAAAATTCACCCCTCCACTTT.

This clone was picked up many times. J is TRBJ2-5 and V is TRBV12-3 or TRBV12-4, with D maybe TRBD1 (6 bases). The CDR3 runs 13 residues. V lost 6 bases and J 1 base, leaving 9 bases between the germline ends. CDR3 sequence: CASSSDSQETQYF. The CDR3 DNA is TGTGCCAGCAGCTCGGACAGCCAAGAGACCCAGTACTTC.

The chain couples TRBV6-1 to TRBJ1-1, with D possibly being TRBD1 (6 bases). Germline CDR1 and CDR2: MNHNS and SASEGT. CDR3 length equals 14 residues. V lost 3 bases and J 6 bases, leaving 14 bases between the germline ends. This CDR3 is CASSDAQGPAEAFF. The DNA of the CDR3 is TGTGCCAGCAGTGATGCACAGGGACCCGCTGAAGCTTTCTTT.

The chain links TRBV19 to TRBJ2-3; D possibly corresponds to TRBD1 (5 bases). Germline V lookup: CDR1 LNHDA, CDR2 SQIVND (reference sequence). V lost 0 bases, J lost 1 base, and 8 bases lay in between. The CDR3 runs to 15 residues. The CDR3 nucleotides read TGTGCCAGTAGTATAGAAGGCAGGGGCACAGATACGCAGTATTTT. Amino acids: CASSIEGRGTDTQYF.

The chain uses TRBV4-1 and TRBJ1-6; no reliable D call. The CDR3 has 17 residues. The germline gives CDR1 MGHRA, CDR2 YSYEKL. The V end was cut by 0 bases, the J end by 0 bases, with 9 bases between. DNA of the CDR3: TGCGCCAGCAGCCAAGATTTCGGGAGCTCCTATAATTCACCCCTCCACTTT. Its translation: CASSQDFGSSYNSPLHF.

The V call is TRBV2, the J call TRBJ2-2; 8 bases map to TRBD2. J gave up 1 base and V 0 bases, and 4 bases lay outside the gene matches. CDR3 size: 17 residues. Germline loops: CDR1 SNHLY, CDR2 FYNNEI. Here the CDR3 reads CASSEAGSGMNTGELFF. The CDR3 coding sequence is TGTGCCAGCAGTGAAGCAGGTAGCGGGATGAACACCGGGGAGCTGTTTTTT.

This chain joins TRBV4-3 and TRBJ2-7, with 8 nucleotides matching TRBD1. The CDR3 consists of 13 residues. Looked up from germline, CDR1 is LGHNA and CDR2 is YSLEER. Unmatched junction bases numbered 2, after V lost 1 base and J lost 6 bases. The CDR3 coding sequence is TGCGCCAGCAGCCAAGGCAGGGGGCGCGAGCAGTACTTC. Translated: CASSQGRGREQYF.

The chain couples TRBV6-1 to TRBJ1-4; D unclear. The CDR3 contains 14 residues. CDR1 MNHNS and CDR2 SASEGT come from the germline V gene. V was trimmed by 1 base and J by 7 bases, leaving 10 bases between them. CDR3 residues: CASSEGGLGEKLFF. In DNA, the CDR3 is TGTGCCAGCAGTGAAGGAGGGTTGGGTGAAAAACTGTTTTTT.

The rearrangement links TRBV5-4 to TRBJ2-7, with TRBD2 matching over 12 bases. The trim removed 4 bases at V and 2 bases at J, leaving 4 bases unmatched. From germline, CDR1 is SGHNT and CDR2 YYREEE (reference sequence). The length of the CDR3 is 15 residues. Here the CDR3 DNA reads TGTGCCAGCAGCGCGGGACTAGCGGGTACCTACGAGCAGTACTTC. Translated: CASSAGLAGTYEQYF.

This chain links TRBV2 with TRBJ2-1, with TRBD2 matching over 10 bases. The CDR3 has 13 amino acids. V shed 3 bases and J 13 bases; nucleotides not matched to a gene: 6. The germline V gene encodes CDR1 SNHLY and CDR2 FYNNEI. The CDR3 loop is CASSDPAGGPQFF. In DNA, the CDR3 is TGTGCCAGCAGTGATCCAGCGGGGGGGCCTCAGTTCTTC.

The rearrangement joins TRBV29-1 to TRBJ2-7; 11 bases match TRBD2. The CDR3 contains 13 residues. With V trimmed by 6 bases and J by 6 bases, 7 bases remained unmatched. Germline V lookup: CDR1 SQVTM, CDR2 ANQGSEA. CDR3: CSVATSGAGEQYF. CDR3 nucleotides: TGCAGCGTGGCGACTAGCGGGGCGGGCGAGCAGTACTTC.

CDR3: CASSDRSYEQYF. For the CDR3, the DNA is TGCGCCAGCAGTGACCGCTCCTACGAGCAGTACTTC. This chain connects TRBV10-2 to TRBJ2-7; D remains ambiguous. Trimming cost V 3 bases and J 0 bases, with 3 bases left between them. There are 12 residues in the CDR3. CDR1 and CDR2 (germline): WSHSY, SAAADI.

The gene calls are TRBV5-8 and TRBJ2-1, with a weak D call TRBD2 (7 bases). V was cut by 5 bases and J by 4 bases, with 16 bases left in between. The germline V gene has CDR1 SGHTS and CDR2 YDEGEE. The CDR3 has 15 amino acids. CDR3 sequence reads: CASSRGGLVYNEQFF. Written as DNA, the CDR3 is TGTGCCAGCAGTCGCGGGGGCCTAGTATACAATGAGCAGTTCTTC. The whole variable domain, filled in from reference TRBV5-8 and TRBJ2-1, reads EAGVTQSPTHLIKTRGQQATLRCSPISGHTSVYWYQQALGLGLQFLLWYDEGEERNRGNFPPRFSGRQFPNYSSELNVNALELEDSALYLCASSRGGLVYNEQFFGPGTRLTVL.

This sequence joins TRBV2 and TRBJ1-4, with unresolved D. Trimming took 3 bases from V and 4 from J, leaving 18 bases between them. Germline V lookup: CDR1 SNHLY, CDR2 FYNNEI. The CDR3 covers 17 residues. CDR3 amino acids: CASSEPGRESHNEKLFF. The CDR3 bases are TGTGCCAGCAGTGAGCCGGGAAGGGAAAGCCATAATGAAAAACTGTTTTTT. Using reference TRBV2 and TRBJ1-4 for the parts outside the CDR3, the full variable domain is EPEVTQTPSHQVTQMGQEVILRCVPISNHLYFYWYRQILGQKVEFLVSFYNNEISEKSEIFDDQFSVERPDGSNFTLKIRSTKLEDSAMYFCASSEPGRESHNEKLFFGSGTQLSVL.